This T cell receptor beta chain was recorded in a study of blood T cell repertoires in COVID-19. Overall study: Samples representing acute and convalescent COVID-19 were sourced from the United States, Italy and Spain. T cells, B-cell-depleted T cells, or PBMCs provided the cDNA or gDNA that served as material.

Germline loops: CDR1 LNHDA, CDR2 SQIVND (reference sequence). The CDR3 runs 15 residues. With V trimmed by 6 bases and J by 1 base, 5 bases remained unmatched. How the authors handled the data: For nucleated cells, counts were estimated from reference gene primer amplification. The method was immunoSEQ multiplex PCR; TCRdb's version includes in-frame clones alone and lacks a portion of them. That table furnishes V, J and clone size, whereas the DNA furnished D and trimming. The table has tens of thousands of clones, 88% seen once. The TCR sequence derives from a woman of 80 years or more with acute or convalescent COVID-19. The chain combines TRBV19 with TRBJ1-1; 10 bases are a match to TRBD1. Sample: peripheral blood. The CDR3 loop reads CASRRQGAGNTEAFF. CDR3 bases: TGTGCCAGTAGGCGACAGGGGGCGGGGAACACTGAAGCTTTCTTT.